This TCR beta chain was captured in a study of blood T cell repertoires in COVID-19. Study context: The cDNA or gDNA used as material had been derived from T cells, B-cell-depleted T cells, or PBMCs.

TCRdb keeps only in-frame clones here, not all; method: immunoSEQ multiplex PCR. Of some 50,000 clones listed, 80% to 90% are singletons. Germline V lookup: CDR1 LNHNV, CDR2 YYDKDF (reference sequence). V was clipped by 1 base and J by 5 bases, with 14 bases between them. There are 16 residues in the CDR3. The gene calls are TRBV15 and TRBJ2-2, with D perhaps TRBD1 (6 bases). The origin of this receptor is a human donor in a cohort sampled during active COVID-19. The donor label of this sample is uncertain. Specimen: peripheral blood. CDR3 sequence reads: CATSRGLGGGTGELFF. The CDR3 DNA is TGTGCCACCAGCAGAGGCCTTGGGGGCGGAACCGGGGAGCTGTTTTTT.